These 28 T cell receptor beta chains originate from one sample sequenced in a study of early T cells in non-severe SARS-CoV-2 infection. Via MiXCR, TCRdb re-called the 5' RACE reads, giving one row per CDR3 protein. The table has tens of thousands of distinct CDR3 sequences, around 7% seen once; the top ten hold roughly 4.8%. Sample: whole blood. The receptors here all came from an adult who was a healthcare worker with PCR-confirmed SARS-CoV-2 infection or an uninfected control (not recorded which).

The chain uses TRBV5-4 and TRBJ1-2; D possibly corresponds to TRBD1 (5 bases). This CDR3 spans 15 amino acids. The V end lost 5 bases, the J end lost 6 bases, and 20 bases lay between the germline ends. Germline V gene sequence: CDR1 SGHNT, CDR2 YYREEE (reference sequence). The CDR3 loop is CASSRSAEGKDGYTF. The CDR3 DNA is TGTGCCAGCAGTAGGAGTGCGGAGGGGAAGGATGGCTACACCTTC. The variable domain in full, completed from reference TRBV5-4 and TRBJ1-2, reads ETGVTQSPTHLIKTRGQQVTLRCSSQSGHNTVSWYQQALGQGPQFIFQYYREEENGRGNFPPRFSGLQFPNYSSELNVNALELDDSALYLCASSRSAEGKDGYTFGSGTRLTVV.

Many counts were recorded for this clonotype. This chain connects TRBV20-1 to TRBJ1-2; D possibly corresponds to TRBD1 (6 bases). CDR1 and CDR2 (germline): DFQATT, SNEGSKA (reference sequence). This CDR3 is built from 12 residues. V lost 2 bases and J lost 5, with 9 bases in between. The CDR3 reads CSARQGRYGYTF. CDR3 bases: TGCAGTGCTAGACAGGGGAGATATGGCTACACCTTC.

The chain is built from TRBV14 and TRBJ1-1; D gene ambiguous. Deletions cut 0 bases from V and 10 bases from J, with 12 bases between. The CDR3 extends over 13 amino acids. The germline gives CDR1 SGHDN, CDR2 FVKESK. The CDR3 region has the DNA TGTGCCAGCAGCCAAGATTGGGAGGGAAGAGCTTTCTTT. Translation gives CASSQDWEGRAFF. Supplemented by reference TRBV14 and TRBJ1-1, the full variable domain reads EAGVTQFPSHSVIEKGQTVTLRCDPISGHDNLYWYRRVMGKEIKFLLHFVKESKQDESGMPNNRFLAERTGGTYSTLKVQPAELEDSGVYFCASSQDWEGRAFFGQGTRLTVV.

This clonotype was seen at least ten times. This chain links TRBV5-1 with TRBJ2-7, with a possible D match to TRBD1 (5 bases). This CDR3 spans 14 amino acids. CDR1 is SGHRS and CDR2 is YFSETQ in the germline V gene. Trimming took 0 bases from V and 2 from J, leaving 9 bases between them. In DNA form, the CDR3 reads TGCGCCAGCAGCTTGGAGCCAGGGACCTACGAGCAGTACTTC. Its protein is CASSLEPGTYEQYF.

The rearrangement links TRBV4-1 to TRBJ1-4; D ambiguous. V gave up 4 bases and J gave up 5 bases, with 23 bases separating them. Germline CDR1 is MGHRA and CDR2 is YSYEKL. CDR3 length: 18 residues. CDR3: CASSLISPDLSKNEKLFF. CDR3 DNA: TGCGCCAGCAGCCTCATTTCCCCAGATCTCAGTAAGAATGAAAAACTGTTTTTT.

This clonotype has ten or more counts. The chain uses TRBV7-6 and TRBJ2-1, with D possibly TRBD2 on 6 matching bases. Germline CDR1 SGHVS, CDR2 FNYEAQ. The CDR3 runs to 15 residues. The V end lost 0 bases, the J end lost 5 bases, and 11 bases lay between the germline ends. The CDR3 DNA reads TGTGCCAGCAGCTTAGCGGCGGGGCCCAACAATGAGCAGTTCTTC. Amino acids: CASSLAAGPNNEQFF.

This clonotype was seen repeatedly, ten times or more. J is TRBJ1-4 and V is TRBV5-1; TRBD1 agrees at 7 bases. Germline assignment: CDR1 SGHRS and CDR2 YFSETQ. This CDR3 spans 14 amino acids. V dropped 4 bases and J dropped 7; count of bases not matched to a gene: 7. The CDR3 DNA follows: TGCGCCAGCAGCCCAGGGGGGATTCGTGAAAAACTGTTTTTT. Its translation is CASSPGGIREKLFF. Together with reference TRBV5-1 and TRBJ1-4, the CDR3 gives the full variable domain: KAGVTQTPRYLIKTRGQQVTLSCSPISGHRSVSWYQQTPGQGLQFLFEYFSETQRNKGNFPGRFSGRQFSNSRSEMNVSTLELGDSALYLCASSPGGIREKLFFGSGTQLSVL.

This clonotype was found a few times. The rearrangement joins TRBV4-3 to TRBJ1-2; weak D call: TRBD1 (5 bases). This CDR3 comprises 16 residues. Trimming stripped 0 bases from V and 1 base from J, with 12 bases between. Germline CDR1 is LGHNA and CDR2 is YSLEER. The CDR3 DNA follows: TGCGCCAGCAGCCAAGATTGGGGCAGCTTTAACTATGGCTACACCTTC. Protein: CASSQDWGSFNYGYTF.

The CDR3 nucleotides are TGTGCCAGCAGCTTCACAGGGGTCACTGAAGCTTTCTTT. This translates into CASSFTGVTEAFF. The V and J genes are TRBV7-6 and TRBJ1-1, with TRBD1 matching 7 bases. The germline gives CDR1 SGHVS, CDR2 FNYEAQ. This CDR3 comprises 13 residues. V shed 3 bases and J 4 bases; nucleotides not matched to a gene: 2.

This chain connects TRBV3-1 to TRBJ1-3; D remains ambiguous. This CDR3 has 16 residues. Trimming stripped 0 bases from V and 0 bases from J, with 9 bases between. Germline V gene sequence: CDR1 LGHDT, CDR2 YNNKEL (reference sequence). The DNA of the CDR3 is TGTGCCAGCAGCCAAGACCGGGCACTCTCTGGAAACACCATATATTTT. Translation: CASSQDRALSGNTIYF.

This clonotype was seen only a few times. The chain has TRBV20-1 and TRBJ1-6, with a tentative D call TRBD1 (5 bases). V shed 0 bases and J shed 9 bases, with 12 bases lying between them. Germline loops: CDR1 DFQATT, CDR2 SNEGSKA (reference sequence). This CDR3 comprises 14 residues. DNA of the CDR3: TGCAGTGCTAGAGACAGGGTGGGTGGTTCACCCCTCCACTTT. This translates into CSARDRVGGSPLHF.

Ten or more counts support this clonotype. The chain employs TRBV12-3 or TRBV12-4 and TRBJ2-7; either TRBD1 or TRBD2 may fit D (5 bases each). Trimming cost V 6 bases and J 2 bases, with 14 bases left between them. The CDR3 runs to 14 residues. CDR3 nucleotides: TGTGCCAGCAGCCCCGGGACGCCACCCTACGAGCAGTACTTC. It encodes CASSPGTPPYEQYF.

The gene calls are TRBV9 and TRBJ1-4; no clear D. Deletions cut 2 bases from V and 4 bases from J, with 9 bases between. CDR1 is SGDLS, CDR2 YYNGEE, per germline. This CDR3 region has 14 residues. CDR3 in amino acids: CASSVSGNNEKLFF. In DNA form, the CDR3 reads TGTGCCAGCAGCGTTTCTGGTAATAATGAAAAACTGTTTTTT.

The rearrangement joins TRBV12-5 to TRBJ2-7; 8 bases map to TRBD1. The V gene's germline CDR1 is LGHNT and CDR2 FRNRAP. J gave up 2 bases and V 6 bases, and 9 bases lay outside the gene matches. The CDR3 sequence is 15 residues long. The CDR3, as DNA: TGTGCTAGTGGACCGGACAGGGCGATCCCCTACGAGCAGTACTTC. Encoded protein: CASGPDRAIPYEQYF.

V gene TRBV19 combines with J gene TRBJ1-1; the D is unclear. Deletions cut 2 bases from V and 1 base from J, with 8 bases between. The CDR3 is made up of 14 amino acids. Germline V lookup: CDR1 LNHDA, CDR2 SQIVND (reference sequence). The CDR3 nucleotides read TGTGCCAGTAGTATATGGACGGAGAACACTGAAGCTTTCTTT. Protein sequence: CASSIWTENTEAFF. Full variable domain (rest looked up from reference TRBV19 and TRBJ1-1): DGGITQSPKYLFRKEGQNVTLSCEQNLNHDAMYWYRQDPGQGLRLIYYSQIVNDFQKGDIAEGYSVSREKKESFPLTVTSAQKNPTAFYLCASSIWTENTEAFFGQGTRLTVV.

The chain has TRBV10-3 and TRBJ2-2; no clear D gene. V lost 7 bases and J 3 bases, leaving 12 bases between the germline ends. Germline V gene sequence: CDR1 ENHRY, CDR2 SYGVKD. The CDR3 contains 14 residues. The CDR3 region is CAIMGSLDTGELFF. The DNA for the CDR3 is TGTGCCATCATGGGGTCCCTAGACACCGGGGAGCTGTTTTTT.

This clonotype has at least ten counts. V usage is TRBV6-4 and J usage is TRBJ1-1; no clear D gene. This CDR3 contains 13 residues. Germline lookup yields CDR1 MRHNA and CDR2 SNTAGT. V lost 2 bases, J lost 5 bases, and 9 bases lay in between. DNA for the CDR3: TGTGCCAGCAGTGACAGTGGAGGGACTGAAGCTTTCTTT. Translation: CASSDSGGTEAFF.

In nucleotides, the CDR3 is TGCAGTGCTAGGAATCTAGGCGAGACCCAGTACTTC. It translates to CSARNLGETQYF. The rearrangement joins TRBV20-1 to TRBJ2-5; D not resolved. Trimming shortened V by 3 bases and J by 5 bases, and 10 bases separated the two germline ends. Germline values: CDR1 DFQATT, CDR2 SNEGSKA (reference sequence). This CDR3 is 12 amino acids long.

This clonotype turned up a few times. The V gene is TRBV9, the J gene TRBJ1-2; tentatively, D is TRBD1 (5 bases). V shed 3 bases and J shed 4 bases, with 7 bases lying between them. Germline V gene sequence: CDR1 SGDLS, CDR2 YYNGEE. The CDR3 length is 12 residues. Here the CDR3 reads CASSGRAYGYTF. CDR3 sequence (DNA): TGTGCCAGCAGCGGCAGGGCCTATGGCTACACCTTC.

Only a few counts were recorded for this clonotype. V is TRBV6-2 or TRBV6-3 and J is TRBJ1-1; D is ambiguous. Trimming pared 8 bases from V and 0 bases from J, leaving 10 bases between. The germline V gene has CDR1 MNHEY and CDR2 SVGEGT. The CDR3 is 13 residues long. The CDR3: CASQLGMNTEAFF. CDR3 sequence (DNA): TGTGCCAGCCAATTAGGGATGAACACTGAAGCTTTCTTT.

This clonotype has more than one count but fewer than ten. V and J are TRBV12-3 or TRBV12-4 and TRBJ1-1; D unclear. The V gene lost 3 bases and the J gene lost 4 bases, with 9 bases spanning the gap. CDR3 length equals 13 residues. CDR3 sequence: CASSFRRITEAFF. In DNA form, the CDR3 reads TGTGCCAGCAGTTTCAGGCGGATCACTGAAGCTTTCTTT.

CDR3 region: CAWRISYEQYF. The CDR3 DNA reads as TGTGCCTGGAGGATTTCCTACGAGCAGTACTTC. The chain is built from TRBV30 and TRBJ2-7; D call uncertain. Germline-derived CDR1 and CDR2 are GTSNPN and SVGIG (reference sequence). The CDR3 is 11 residues long. The V and J ends lost 3 bases and 1 base respectively, with 4 bases between them.

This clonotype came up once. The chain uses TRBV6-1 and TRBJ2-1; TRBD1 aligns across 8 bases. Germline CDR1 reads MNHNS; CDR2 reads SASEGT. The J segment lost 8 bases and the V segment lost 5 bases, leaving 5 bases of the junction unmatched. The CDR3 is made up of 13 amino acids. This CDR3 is CASSLDRVDEQFF. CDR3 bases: TGTGCCAGCAGTCTGGACAGGGTGGATGAGCAGTTCTTC.

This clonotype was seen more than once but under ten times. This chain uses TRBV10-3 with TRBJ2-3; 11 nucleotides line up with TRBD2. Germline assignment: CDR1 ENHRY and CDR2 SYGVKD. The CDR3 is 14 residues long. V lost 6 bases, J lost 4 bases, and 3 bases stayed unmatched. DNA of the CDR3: TGTGCCATCAGGGGGACTAGCGGCGCAGATACGCAGTATTTT. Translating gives CAIRGTSGADTQYF.

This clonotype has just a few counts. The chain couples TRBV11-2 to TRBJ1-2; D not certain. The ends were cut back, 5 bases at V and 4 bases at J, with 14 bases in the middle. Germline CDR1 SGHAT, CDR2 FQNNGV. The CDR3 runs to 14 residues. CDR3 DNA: TGTGCCAGCAGCCCCCTGGCGGTGCGCTATGGCTACACCTTC. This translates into CASSPLAVRYGYTF. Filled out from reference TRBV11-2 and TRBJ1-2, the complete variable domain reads EAGVAQSPRYKIIEKRQSVAFWCNPISGHATLYWYQQILGQGPKLLIQFQNNGVVDDSQLPKDRFSAERLKGVDSTLKIQPAKLEDSAVYLCASSPLAVRYGYTFGSGTRLTVV.

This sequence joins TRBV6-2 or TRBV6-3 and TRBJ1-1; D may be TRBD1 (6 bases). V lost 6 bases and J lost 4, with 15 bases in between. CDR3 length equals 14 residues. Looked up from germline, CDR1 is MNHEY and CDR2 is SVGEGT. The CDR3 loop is CASRGTSQSTEAFF. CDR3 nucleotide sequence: TGTGCCAGCAGGGGGACATCCCAGAGCACTGAAGCTTTCTTT.

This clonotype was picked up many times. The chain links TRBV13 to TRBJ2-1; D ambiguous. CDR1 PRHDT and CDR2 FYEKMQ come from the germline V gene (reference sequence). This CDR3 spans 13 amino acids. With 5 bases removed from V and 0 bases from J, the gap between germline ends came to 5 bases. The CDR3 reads CASSHSSYNEQFF. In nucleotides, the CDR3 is TGTGCCAGCAGCCACAGCTCCTACAATGAGCAGTTCTTC.

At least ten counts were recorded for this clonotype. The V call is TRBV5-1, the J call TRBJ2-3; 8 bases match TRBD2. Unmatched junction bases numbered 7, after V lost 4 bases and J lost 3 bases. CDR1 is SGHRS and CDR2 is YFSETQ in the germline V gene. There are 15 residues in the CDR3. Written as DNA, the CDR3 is TGCGCCAGCAGCGGGGCGGGAGGTGGTACAGATACGCAGTATTTT. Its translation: CASSGAGGGTDTQYF.